Shown below are 11 T cell receptor beta chains from a single sample sequenced in a study of blood T cells in healthy people across ages. Then a second PCR, running about 7 to 11 cycles, was carried out with a sample-barcoded 5' primer and a J-beta primer mix. TCRdb used MiXCR to reprocess the 5' RACE reads, holding one entry per CDR3 protein. The table includes more than 700,000 distinct CDR3 sequences, 35% to 60% detected once. The sequencing sample was made of blood. The receptor source for this set is a man of 80 years or more in good health.

This chain uses TRBV3-1 with TRBJ2-5; 9 nucleotides agree with TRBD2. The germline V gene encodes CDR1 LGHDT and CDR2 YNNKEL (reference sequence). V shed 0 bases and J 5 bases; nucleotides not matched to a gene: 13. CDR3 length equals 18 residues. The CDR3 protein is CASSQDLGSASGMETQYF. The CDR3 region has the DNA TGTGCCAGCAGCCAAGATCTTGGGTCGGCTAGCGGGATGGAGACCCAGTACTTC.

As for this clonotype: Since a much larger clone is just one base distant, this may be a read error. The CDR3 sequence is CASSSPGGGYNEQYF. The CDR3 nucleotides read TGTGCCAGCAGTTCCCCCGGGGGTGGCTACAATGAGCAGTACTTC. The J gene is TRBJ2-1, the V gene TRBV6-5; D might be TRBD2 (6 bases). The J call may be incorrect, as the DNA end agrees better with TRBJ2-7. Germline V gene sequence: CDR1 MNHEY, CDR2 SVGAGI. The length of the CDR3 is 15 residues.

Worth noting for this clonotype: A much bigger clone sits one base away, suggesting this may be a read error. The rearrangement joins TRBV5-1 to TRBJ2-3, with D perhaps TRBD1 or TRBD2 (5 bases each). With 4 bases removed from V and 8 bases from J, the gap between germline ends came to 14 bases. The CDR3 is 13 residues long. The V gene's germline CDR1 is SGHRS and CDR2 YFSETQ. Here the CDR3 DNA reads TGCGCCAGCAGCGTGGAGTCGGGGACTACGCAGTATTTT. Encoded protein: CASSVESGTTQYF.

V is TRBV30 and J is TRBJ2-5; D remains ambiguous. The CDR3 spans 13 residues. Trimming cost V 0 bases and J 0 bases, with 5 bases left between them. Germline V CDR1 and CDR2: GTSNPN, SVGIG (reference sequence). The CDR3, as DNA: TGTGCCTGGAGTGTACGTTACCAAGAGACCCAGTACTTC. This encodes CAWSVRYQETQYF.

V usage is TRBV12-3 or TRBV12-4 and J usage is TRBJ1-4, with a possible D match to TRBD1 (6 bases). There are 14 residues in the CDR3. V lost 5 bases and J lost 5, with 12 bases in between. The CDR3 DNA sequence: TGTGCCAGCAGTCCCTTAGACAGGAATGAAAAACTGTTTTTT. It is translated as CASSPLDRNEKLFF.

The chain employs TRBV7-8 and TRBJ1-1; a possible D gene is TRBD1 (5 bases). Germline V gives CDR1 SGHVS, CDR2 FQNEAQ. V was cut by 1 base and J by 6 bases, with 15 bases left in between. This CDR3 comprises 15 residues. The CDR3: CASSLDLRVTAEAFF. Here the CDR3 DNA reads TGTGCCAGCAGCTTAGATCTCAGGGTTACGGCTGAAGCTTTCTTT. The full variable domain, its missing parts supplied by reference TRBV7-8 and TRBJ1-1, is GAGVSQSPRYKVAKRGQDVALRCDPISGHVSLFWYQQALGQGPEFLTYFQNEAQLDKSGLPSDRFFAERPEGSVSTLKIQRTQQEDSAVYLCASSLDLRVTAEAFFGQGTRLTVV.

This chain uses TRBV11-2 with TRBJ2-1; D may be TRBD1 (7 bases). Germline values: CDR1 SGHAT, CDR2 FQNNGV. V was trimmed by 5 bases and J by 6 bases, leaving 20 bases between them. The CDR3 is 16 amino acids. CDR3 nucleotide sequence: TGTGCCAGCAGCGCCGCGGGACAGCTCGGAGGCAATGAGCAGTTCTTC. It encodes CASSAAGQLGGNEQFF.

This clonotype has only a few counts. A much larger clone differs by one base, so this may be a read error. The rearrangement uses TRBV2 and TRBJ2-1, with D hard to call. CDR1 is SNHLY, CDR2 FYNNEI, per germline. This CDR3 region has 12 residues. The V end was cut by 6 bases, the J end by 8 bases, with 11 bases between. The CDR3 sequence: CASRESSHEQFF. DNA for the CDR3: TGTGCCAGCAGGGAATCTTCTCATGAGCAGTTCTTC.

By frequency in the sample, this clonotype is large (0.1 to 1%). The genes are TRBV27 and TRBJ2-7; D may be TRBD2 (6 bases). With 4 bases removed from V and 5 bases from J, the gap between germline ends came to 18 bases. The CDR3 runs to 15 residues. The germline gives CDR1 MNHEY, CDR2 SMNVEV (reference sequence). The chain's CDR3 is CASSSLGTGFDEQYF. CDR3 sequence (DNA): TGTGCCAGCAGTTCCCTCGGGACTGGGTTCGACGAGCAGTACTTC.

Here the CDR3 reads CSVYPLAGEGTDTQYF. In DNA, the CDR3 is TGCAGCGTCTACCCCCTAGCGGGAGAGGGCACAGATACGCAGTATTTT. V is TRBV29-1 and J is TRBJ2-3; 10 bases line up with TRBD2. Losses at the gene ends were 6 bases for V and 1 base for J; bases not matched to a gene: 10. The CDR3 spans 16 residues. Germline values: CDR1 SQVTM, CDR2 ANQGSEA.

The gene calls are TRBV12-3 or TRBV12-4 and TRBJ2-2, with 7 bases aligning to TRBD2. The CDR3 has 15 amino acids. The V and J ends lost 4 bases and 1 base, in that order; junction bases with no gene match: 3. The CDR3 protein is CASSSTSQNTGELFF. The CDR3 DNA follows: TGTGCCAGCAGTTCGACTAGCCAGAACACCGGGGAGCTGTTTTTT.